Shown below are 19 T cell receptor beta chains from a single sample sequenced in a study of beta chain features in type 1 diabetes. Expressed TCRB transcripts got sequenced, as all isolated RNA was reverse transcribed. The data were produced by immunoSEQ multiplex PCR, yet TCRdb's version contains in-frame clones alone and is incomplete. The sample has hundreds of thousands of clones, 11% to 15% seen once. Findings and limits, study-wide: Researchers report that Type 1 diabetes patients had moderately but significantly shorter TCRB CDR3s across all four CD4+ subsets.

The antigens for these receptors are not known. What was sequenced was naive CD4+ T cells from blood. All receptors come from a man aged 18 to 30 with type 1 diabetes.

V and J are TRBV5-6 and TRBJ2-2, with TRBD1 matching 10 bases. V trimming: 3 bases; J trimming: 3 bases; junction bases outside the gene matches: 2. Germline assignment: CDR1 SGHDT and CDR2 YYEEEE. The CDR3 covers 15 residues. CDR3 DNA sequence: TGTGCCAGCAGCTCGGACAGGGGGTACACCGGGGAGCTGTTTTTT. This gives the protein CASSSDRGYTGELFF.

The J gene is TRBJ1-6, the V gene TRBV7-2; D possibly corresponds to TRBD1 (6 bases). The CDR3 spans 16 residues. Deletions cut 5 bases from V and 2 bases from J, with 13 bases between. Germline values: CDR1 SGHTA, CDR2 FQGNSA. The CDR3 loop reads CASSPRGGTYNSPLHF. DNA of the CDR3: TGTGCCAGCAGCCCCAGGGGAGGCACCTATAATTCACCCCTCCACTTT.

The CDR3 bases are TGTGCCAGCTCACCCAGGAGCACTGGGGCCAACGTCCTGACTTTC. Residues: CASSPRSTGANVLTF. This chain links TRBV18 with TRBJ2-6; D remains unclear. Trimming took 3 bases from V and 2 from J, leaving 8 bases between them. This CDR3 is 15 amino acids long. Germline CDR1 reads KGHSH; CDR2 reads LQKENI. Variable domain in full (rest from reference TRBV18 and TRBJ2-6): NAGVMQNPRHLVRRRGQEARLRCSPMKGHSHVYWYRQLPEEGLKFMVYLQKENIIDESGMPKERFSAEFPKEGPSILRIQQVVRGDSAAYFCASSPRSTGANVLTFGAGSRLTVL.

This clone was observed a few times. The V gene is TRBV27, the J gene TRBJ2-1; no reliable D call. CDR3 length: 14 residues. Germline CDR1 MNHEY, CDR2 SMNVEV (reference sequence). Trimming cost V 3 bases and J 7 bases, with 13 bases left between them. The CDR3 spells CASSFRPERNEQFF. CDR3 DNA: TGTGCCAGCAGTTTTAGGCCAGAAAGGAATGAGCAGTTCTTC.

In this sample, this clone turned up a few times. The chain has TRBV29-1 and TRBJ2-3; D perhaps matches TRBD1 (6 bases). Trimming left V 8 bases short and J 2 bases short, with 17 bases between. Germline V CDR1 and CDR2: SQVTM, ANQGSEA. The CDR3 consists of 14 residues. The CDR3 region has the DNA TGCAGCACCCTTGGGGGCGACCCCACAGATACGCAGTATTTT. Protein sequence: CSTLGGDPTDTQYF.

In this sample, this clone turned up a few times. V and J are TRBV7-6 and TRBJ2-1, with D tentatively TRBD1 (6 bases). The CDR3 loop spans 14 amino acids. In germline, CDR1 is SGHVS, CDR2 FNYEAQ. Trimming cost V 5 bases and J 3 bases, with 11 bases left between them. The CDR3 DNA is TGTGCCAGCAGCGTACAGGGTTACTACAATGAGCAGTTCTTC. Protein product: CASSVQGYYNEQFF.

The table lists this clone with a few counts. CDR3 protein: CAWSTHGAGGATIQYF. The CDR3 nucleotides are TGTGCCTGGAGTACACACGGGGCAGGGGGCGCAACCATTCAGTACTTC. J is TRBJ2-4 and V is TRBV30, with TRBD1 identical over 8 bases. CDR1 GTSNPN and CDR2 SVGIG come from the germline V gene (reference sequence). Trimming removed 2 bases from V and 9 bases from J; junction bases left unmatched: 15. The CDR3 length is 16 residues.

This clone has just a few counts. The chain joins TRBV11-2 to TRBJ2-3, with 10 nucleotides matching TRBD2. This CDR3 is 17 amino acids long. Per the germline V gene, CDR1 is SGHAT and CDR2 is FQNNGV. After removal of 4 bases from V and 11 bases from J, the junction contained 18 bases not matched to a gene. The CDR3 region is CASSWNSGGLSPRGQYF. Written as DNA, the CDR3 is TGTGCCAGCAGCTGGAATAGCGGGGGGCTCTCCCCGAGGGGGCAGTATTTT. Variable domain in full (rest from reference TRBV11-2 and TRBJ2-3): EAGVAQSPRYKIIEKRQSVAFWCNPISGHATLYWYQQILGQGPKLLIQFQNNGVVDDSQLPKDRFSAERLKGVDSTLKIQPAKLEDSAVYLCASSWNSGGLSPRGQYFGPGTRLTVL.

The J gene is TRBJ1-1, the V gene TRBV30, with D unclear. Germline loops: CDR1 GTSNPN, CDR2 SVGIG (reference sequence). This CDR3 comprises 12 residues. V lost 0 bases to trimming and J lost 11 bases, with 13 bases between them. This chain's CDR3 is CAWSVVPIRAFF. CDR3 nucleotides: TGTGCCTGGAGTGTGGTGCCAATTCGGGCTTTCTTT.

This clone has more than one count but fewer than ten. The chain employs TRBV9 and TRBJ2-7; 8 positions agree with TRBD2. The V segment lost 6 bases and the J segment 2 bases; nucleotides outside the gene matches: 13. Germline values: CDR1 SGDLS, CDR2 YYNGEE. CDR3 size: 16 residues. CDR3 protein: CASIRVLSGDPYEQYF. The CDR3 DNA reads TGTGCCAGCATTAGGGTGCTTAGCGGGGACCCCTACGAGCAGTACTTC.

J is TRBJ2-5 and V is TRBV14; 8 nucleotides line up with TRBD2. Germline V CDR1 and CDR2: SGHDN, FVKESK. Unmatched junction bases numbered 2, after V lost 1 base and J lost 4 bases. The CDR3 contains 14 residues. The CDR3 reads CASSQAGGGETQYF. For the CDR3, the DNA is TGTGCCAGCAGCCAAGCGGGAGGGGGAGAGACCCAGTACTTC.

The J gene is TRBJ1-6, the V gene TRBV5-4, with a tentative D call TRBD1 (5 bases). Germline values: CDR1 SGHNT, CDR2 YYREEE (reference sequence). The CDR3 runs 16 residues. The V end was cut by 0 bases, the J end by 9 bases, with 16 bases between. In nucleotides, the CDR3 is TGTGCCAGCAGCTTGGAGGTCGGGCAGGGTATTTCACCCCTCCACTTT. Translating gives CASSLEVGQGISPLHF.

This clone has just a few counts. At one end, the junction sequence differs from germline, possibly due to a read error. The chain carries TRBV7-7 and TRBJ2-5; tentatively, D is TRBD2 (5 bases). The CDR3 is made up of 13 amino acids. In germline, CDR1 is SSHAT, CDR2 FNYEAQ (reference sequence). The CDR3 coding sequence is TGTGCTAGCAGCCCACTAGGCCAAGAGACCCAGTACTTC. Translating it yields CASSPLGQETQYF. The complete variable domain, with remaining parts taken from reference TRBV7-7 and TRBJ2-5, reads GAGVSQSPRYKVTKRGQDVTLRCDPISSHATLYWYQQALGQGPEFLTYFNYEAQPDKSGLPSDRFSAERPEGSISTLTIQRTEQRDSAMYRCASSPLGQETQYFGPGTRLLVL.

The rearrangement joins TRBV7-9 to TRBJ2-3, with D perhaps matching TRBD1 or TRBD2 (5 bases each). There are 13 residues in the CDR3. V lost 8 bases and J 1 base, leaving 10 bases between the germline ends. CDR1 SEHNR and CDR2 FQNEAQ come from the germline V gene (reference sequence). In nucleotides, the CDR3 is TGTGCCAGCCTATTGGGGGGCACAGATACGCAGTATTTT. Encoded protein: CASLLGGTDTQYF.

The gene calls are TRBV7-2 and TRBJ2-3; D is perhaps TRBD1 (6 bases). Germline lookup yields CDR1 SGHTA and CDR2 FQGNSA. The V end lost 2 bases, the J end lost 3 bases, and 18 bases lay between the germline ends. CDR3 length equals 17 residues. CDR3 sequence: CASSLQVRGRRTDTQYF. In DNA form, the CDR3 reads TGTGCCAGCAGCTTACAGGTCAGGGGAAGAAGGACAGATACGCAGTATTTT.

The chain recombines TRBV29-1 with TRBJ2-5; possible D gene TRBD1, 5 bases. This CDR3 is 12 amino acids long. The germline V and J ends were trimmed by 0 bases and 5 bases, with 7 bases remaining between them. The V gene's germline CDR1 is SQVTM and CDR2 ANQGSEA. The CDR3 DNA is TGCAGCGTTGAAGATAACAGGGAGACCCAGTACTTC. It codes for CSVEDNRETQYF.

The chain joins TRBV7-9 to TRBJ1-6; tentatively, D is TRBD1 (5 bases). Per the germline V gene, CDR1 is SEHNR and CDR2 is FQNEAQ (reference sequence). This CDR3 is built from 14 residues. Trimming took 2 bases from V and 11 from J, leaving 13 bases between them. The CDR3 loop reads CASSLIGVRAPLHF. The CDR3, as DNA: TGTGCCAGCAGCTTAATAGGGGTTAGGGCACCCCTCCACTTT. Combining the CDR3 with reference TRBV7-9 and TRBJ1-6 gives the whole variable domain DTGVSQNPRHKITKRGQNVTFRCDPISEHNRLYWYRQTLGQGPEFLTYFQNEAQLEKSRLLSDRFSAERPKGSFSTLEIQRTEQGDSAMYLCASSLIGVRAPLHFGNGTRLTVT.

The V gene is TRBV2, the J gene TRBJ1-2; D gene uncertain. V was shortened by 7 bases and J by 2 bases, with 8 bases between the two germline ends. The CDR3 totals 12 residues. Germline-derived CDR1 and CDR2 are SNHLY and FYNNEI. The CDR3 region has the DNA TGTGCCAGCACCCAGGAAAACTATGGCTACACCTTC. It specifies CASTQENYGYTF.

About this clone itself: Distinct nucleotide sequences in the sample also encode this CDR3. The chain recombines TRBV7-9 with TRBJ1-1; D is undetermined. The CDR3 is 12 residues long. Germline CDR1 and CDR2: SEHNR and FQNEAQ (reference sequence). Trimming took 5 bases from V and 0 from J, leaving 4 bases between them. In DNA form, the CDR3 reads TGTGCCAGCAGCCCGTTGAACACTGAAGCTTTCTTT. Encoded protein: CASSPLNTEAFF. Supplemented by reference TRBV7-9 and TRBJ1-1, the full variable domain reads DTGVSQNPRHKITKRGQNVTFRCDPISEHNRLYWYRQTLGQGPEFLTYFQNEAQLEKSRLLSDRFSAERPKGSFSTLEIQRTEQGDSAMYLCASSPLNTEAFFGQGTRLTVV.